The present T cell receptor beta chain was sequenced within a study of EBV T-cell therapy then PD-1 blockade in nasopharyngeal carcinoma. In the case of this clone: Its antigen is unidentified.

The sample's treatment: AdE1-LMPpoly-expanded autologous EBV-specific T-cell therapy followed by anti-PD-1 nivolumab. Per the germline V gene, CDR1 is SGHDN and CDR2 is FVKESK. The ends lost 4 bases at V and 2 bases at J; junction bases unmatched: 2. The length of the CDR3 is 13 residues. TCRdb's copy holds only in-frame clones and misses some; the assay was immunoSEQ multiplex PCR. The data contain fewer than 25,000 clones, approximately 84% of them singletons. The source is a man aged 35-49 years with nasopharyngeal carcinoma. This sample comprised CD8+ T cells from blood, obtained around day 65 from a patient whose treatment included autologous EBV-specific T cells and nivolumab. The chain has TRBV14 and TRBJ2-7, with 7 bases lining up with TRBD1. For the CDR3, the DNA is TGTGCCAGCAGCCGGGACAGAACCTACGAGCAGTACTTC. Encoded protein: CASSRDRTYEQYF.